This T cell receptor beta chain was captured in a study of blood T cell repertoires in COVID-19. Study background: COVID-19 samples collected from the United States, Italy and Spain covered acute and convalescent phases. Nucleic acid was either cDNA or gDNA, and it came from T cells, B-cell-depleted T cells, or PBMCs.

There are 14 residues in the CDR3. Germline-derived CDR1 and CDR2 are KGHSH and LQKENI. V trimming: 3 bases; J trimming: 10 bases; junction bases outside the gene matches: 10. Under the authors' procedure: Amplification of reference gene primers was used by the study to estimate nucleated cell counts. Method: immunoSEQ multiplex PCR; TCRdb's copy keeps in-frame clones and lacks some. V and J calls and clone size are those listed in that table; D and trimming were worked out from the DNA. The sample contains roughly 26,000 clones, 85% to 90% of which appear only once. This receptor was taken from a man aged 65-85 years with acute or convalescent COVID-19. The chain has TRBV18 and TRBJ2-7; the match to TRBD1 covers 9 bases. The sample comprised peripheral blood. CDR3 sequence reads: CASSPLETGGQQYF. The DNA of the CDR3 is TGTGCCAGCTCACCTTTAGAAACAGGGGGCCAACAGTACTTC.